This T cell receptor beta chain is from a study of blood T cell repertoires in COVID-19. This CDR3 has 13 residues. Germline V gene data show CDR1 as SGDLS and CDR2 as YYNGEE. J was trimmed by 1 base and V by 5 bases; bases with no gene match: 0. The data were produced by immunoSEQ multiplex PCR, yet TCRdb's version contains in-frame clones alone and is incomplete. This table holds some 63,000 clones, roughly 85% found once. The TCR sequence derives from a human donor in a cohort sampled during active COVID-19. The sequenced material came from peripheral blood. V is TRBV9 and J is TRBJ2-3, with 8 nucleotides matching TRBD2. CDR3 bases: TGTGCCAGCAGTAGCGGGGGCACAGATACGCAGTATTTT. This codes for CASSSGGTDTQYF.